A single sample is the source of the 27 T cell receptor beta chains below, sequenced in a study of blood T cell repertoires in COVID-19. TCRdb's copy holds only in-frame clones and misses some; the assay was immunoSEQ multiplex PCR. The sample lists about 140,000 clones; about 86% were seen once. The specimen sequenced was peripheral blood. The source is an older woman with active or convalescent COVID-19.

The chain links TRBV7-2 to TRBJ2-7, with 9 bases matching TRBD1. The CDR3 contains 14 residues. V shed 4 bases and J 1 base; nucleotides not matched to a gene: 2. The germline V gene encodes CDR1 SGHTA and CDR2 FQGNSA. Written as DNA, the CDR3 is TGTGCCAGCAGCTCACAGGGGGCTTCCTACGAGCAGTACTTC. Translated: CASSSQGASYEQYF.

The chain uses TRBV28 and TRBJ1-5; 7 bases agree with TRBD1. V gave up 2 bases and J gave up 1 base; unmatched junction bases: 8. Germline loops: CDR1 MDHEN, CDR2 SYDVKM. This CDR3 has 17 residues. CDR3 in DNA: TGTGCCAGCAGTTTAGGGAAACAGGGGAGGAGCAATCAGCCCCAGCATTTT. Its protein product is CASSLGKQGRSNQPQHF.

In DNA, the CDR3 is TGCGCCAGCAGCCAAGGGCTAGCGGGCACAGATACGCAGTATTTT. Protein sequence: CASSQGLAGTDTQYF. V and J are TRBV4-1 and TRBJ2-3; 7 bases fit TRBD2. V shed 1 base, J shed 1 base, and the junction held 2 bases outside the gene matches. This CDR3 is 15 amino acids long. CDR1 MGHRA and CDR2 YSYEKL come from the germline V gene.

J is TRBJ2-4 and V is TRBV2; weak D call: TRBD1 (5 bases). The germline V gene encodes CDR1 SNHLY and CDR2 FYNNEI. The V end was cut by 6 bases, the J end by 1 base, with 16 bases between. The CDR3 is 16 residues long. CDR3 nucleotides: TGTGCCAGCAGAGAATGGGTAGGGGTTGCCAAAAACATTCAGTACTTC. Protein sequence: CASREWVGVAKNIQYF.

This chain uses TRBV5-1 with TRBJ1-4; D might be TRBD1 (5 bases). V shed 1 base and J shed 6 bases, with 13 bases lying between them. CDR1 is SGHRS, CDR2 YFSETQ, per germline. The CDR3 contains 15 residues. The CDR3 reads CASSLIGRGDEKLFF. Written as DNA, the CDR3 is TGCGCCAGCAGCTTGATAGGGAGGGGAGATGAAAAACTGTTTTTT.

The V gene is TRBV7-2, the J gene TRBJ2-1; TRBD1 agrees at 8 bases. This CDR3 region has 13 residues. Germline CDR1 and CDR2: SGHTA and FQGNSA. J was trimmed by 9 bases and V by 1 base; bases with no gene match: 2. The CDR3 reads CASSLGTGSEQFF. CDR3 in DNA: TGTGCCAGCAGCTTAGGGACAGGGAGTGAGCAGTTCTTC.

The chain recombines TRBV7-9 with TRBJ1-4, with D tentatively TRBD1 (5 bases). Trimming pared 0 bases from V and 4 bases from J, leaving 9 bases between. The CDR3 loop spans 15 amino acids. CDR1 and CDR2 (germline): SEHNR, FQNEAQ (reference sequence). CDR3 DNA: TGTGCCAGCAGCTTAGCTGGGGCAGGTAATGAAAAACTGTTTTTT. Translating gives CASSLAGAGNEKLFF.

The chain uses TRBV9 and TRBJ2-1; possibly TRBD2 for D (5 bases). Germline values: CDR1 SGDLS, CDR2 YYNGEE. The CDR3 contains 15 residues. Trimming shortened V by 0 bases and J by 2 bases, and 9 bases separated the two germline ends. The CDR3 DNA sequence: TGTGCCAGCAGCGTAGCCTGGGAGACCTACAATGAGCAGTTCTTC. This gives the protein CASSVAWETYNEQFF.

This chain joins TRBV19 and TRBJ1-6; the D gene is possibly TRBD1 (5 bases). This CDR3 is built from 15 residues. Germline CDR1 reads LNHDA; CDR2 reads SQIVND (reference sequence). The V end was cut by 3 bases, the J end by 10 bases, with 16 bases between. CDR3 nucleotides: TGTGCCAGTAGTATGTCTGCAGGGTTGGAATCACCCCTCCACTTT. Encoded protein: CASSMSAGLESPLHF.

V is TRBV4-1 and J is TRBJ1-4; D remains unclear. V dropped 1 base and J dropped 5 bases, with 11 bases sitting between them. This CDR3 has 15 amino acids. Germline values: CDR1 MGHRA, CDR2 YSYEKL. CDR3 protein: CASSQVVTSNEKLFF. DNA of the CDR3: TGCGCCAGCAGCCAAGTTGTCACTTCCAATGAAAAACTGTTTTTT.

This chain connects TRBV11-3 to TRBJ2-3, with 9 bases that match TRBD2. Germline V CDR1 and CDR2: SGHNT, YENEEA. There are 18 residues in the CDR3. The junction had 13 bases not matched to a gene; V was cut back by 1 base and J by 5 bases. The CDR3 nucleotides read TGTGCCAGCAGCTTAGGCGTGGTAGCGGGGGAGAAAGGAGATACGCAGTATTTT. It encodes CASSLGVVAGEKGDTQYF.

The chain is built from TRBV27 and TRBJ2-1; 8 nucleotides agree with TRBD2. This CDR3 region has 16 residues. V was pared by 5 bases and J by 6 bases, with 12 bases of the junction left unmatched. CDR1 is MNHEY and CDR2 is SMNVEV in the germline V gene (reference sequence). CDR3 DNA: TGTGCCAGCAGTCCTCGGACTAGCCCCGAACGCAATGAGCAGTTCTTC. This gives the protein CASSPRTSPERNEQFF.

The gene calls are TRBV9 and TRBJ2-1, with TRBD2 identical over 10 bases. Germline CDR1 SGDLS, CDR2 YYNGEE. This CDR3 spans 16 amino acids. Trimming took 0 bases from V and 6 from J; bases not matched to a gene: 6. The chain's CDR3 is CASSVVAAGGFNEQFF. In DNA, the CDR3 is TGTGCCAGCAGCGTAGTCGCAGCGGGAGGGTTCAATGAGCAGTTCTTC.

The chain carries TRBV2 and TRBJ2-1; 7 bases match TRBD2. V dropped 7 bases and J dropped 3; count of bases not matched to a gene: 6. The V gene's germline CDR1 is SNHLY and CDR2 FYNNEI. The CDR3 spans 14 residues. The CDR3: CASTTSVNYNEQFF. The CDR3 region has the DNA TGTGCCAGCACTACTAGCGTCAACTACAATGAGCAGTTCTTC.

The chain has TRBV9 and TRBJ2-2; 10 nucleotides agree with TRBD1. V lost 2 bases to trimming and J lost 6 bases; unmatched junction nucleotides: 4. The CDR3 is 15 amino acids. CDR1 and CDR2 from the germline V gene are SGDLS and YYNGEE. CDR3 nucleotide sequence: TGTGCCAGCAGCGTTGGGACAGGGGACGCCGGGGAGCTGTTTTTT. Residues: CASSVGTGDAGELFF. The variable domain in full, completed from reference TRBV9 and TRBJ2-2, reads DSGVTQTPKHLITATGQRVTLRCSPRSGDLSVYWYQQSLDQGLQFLIQYYNGEERAKGNILERFSAQQFPDLHSELNLSSLELGDSALYFCASSVGTGDAGELFFGEGSRLTVL.

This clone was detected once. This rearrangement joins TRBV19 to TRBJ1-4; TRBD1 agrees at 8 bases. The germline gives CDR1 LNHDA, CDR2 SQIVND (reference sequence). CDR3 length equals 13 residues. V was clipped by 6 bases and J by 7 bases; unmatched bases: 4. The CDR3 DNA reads TGTGCCAGTAGCGGACAGGGCGGTGAAAAACTGTTTTTT. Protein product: CASSGQGGEKLFF.

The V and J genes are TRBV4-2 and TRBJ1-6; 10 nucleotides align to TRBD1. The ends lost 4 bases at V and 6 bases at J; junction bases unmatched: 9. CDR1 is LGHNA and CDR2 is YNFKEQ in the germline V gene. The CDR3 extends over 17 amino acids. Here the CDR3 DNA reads TGTGCCAGCAGCCCACTAGGACAGGGGGAGGTTAATTCACCCCTCCACTTT. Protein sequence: CASSPLGQGEVNSPLHF.

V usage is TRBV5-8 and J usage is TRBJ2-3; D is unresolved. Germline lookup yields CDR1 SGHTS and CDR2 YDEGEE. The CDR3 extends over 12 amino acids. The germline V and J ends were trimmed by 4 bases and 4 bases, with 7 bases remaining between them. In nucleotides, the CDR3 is TGTGCCAGCAGCAAATCTGCAGATACGCAGTATTTT. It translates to CASSKSADTQYF.

Here the CDR3 reads CASSPGWGTEAFF. The CDR3 DNA follows: TGTGCCAGCAGCCCAGGGTGGGGAACTGAAGCTTTCTTT. V usage is TRBV12-3 or TRBV12-4 and J usage is TRBJ1-1; TRBD1 might be the D (5 bases). Trimming took off 6 bases at V and 5 bases at J, with 13 bases between the two ends. This CDR3 contains 13 residues.

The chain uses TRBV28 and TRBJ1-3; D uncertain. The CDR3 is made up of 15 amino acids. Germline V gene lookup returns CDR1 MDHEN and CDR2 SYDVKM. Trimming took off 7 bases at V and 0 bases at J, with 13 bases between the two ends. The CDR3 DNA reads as TGTGCCAGCAACCCGTCGGGGTACTCTGGAAACACCATATATTTT. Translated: CASNPSGYSGNTIYF.

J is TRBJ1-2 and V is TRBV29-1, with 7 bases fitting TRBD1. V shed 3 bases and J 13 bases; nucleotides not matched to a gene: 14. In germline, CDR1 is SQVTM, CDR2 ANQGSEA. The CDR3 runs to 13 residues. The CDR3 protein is CSVENPGQGGGTF. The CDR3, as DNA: TGCAGCGTTGAGAACCCTGGGCAGGGGGGAGGCACCTTC.

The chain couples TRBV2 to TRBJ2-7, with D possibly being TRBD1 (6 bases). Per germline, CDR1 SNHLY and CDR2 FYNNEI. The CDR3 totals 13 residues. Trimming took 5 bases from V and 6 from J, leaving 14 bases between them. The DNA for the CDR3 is TGTGCCAGCAGTTTTACCGGGACATCCGAGCAGTACGTC. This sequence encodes CASSFTGTSEQYV.

The CDR3 nucleotides are TGTGCCAGCAGTCGCCCAAGGGGAACTGAAGCTTTCTTT. This translates into CASSRPRGTEAFF. This chain joins TRBV5-4 and TRBJ1-1; D perhaps matches TRBD1 (5 bases). In germline, CDR1 is SGHNT, CDR2 YYREEE (reference sequence). Between the trimmed V and J ends, which lost 5 bases and 5 bases, there was a span of 13 bases. The CDR3 has 13 amino acids.

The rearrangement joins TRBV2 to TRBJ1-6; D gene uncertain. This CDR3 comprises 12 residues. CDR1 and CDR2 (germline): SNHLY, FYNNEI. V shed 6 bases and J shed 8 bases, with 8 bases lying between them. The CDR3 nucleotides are TGTGCCAGCAGGGGGAGTGATTCACCCCTCCACTTT. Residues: CASRGSDSPLHF.

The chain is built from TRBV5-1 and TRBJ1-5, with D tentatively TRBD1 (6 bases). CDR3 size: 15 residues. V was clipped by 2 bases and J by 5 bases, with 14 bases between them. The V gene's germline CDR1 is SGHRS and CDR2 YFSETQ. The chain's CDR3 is CASSFMGGADQPQHF. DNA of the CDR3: TGCGCCAGCAGCTTCATGGGGGGGGCCGATCAGCCCCAGCATTTT.

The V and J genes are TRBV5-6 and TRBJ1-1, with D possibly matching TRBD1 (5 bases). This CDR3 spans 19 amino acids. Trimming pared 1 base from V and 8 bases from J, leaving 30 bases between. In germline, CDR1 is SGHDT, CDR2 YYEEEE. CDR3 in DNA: TGTGCCAGCAGCTTGATGTCGGGGGGATCCTTGGTAACACGACACGAAGCTTTCTTT. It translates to CASSLMSGGSLVTRHEAFF.

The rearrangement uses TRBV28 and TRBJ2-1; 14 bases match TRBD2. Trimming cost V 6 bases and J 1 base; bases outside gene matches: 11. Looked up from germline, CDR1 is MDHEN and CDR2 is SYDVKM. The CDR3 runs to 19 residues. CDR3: CASRHPGTSGSGSYNEQFF. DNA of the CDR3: TGTGCCAGCAGACACCCCGGGACTAGCGGGAGCGGGTCCTACAATGAGCAGTTCTTC.